This T cell receptor beta chain was recovered during a study of regulatory T cells in long-lasting Graves disease. This clonotype was detected a few times. Without the conserved terminal phenylalanine or tryptophan, this CDR3 likely stems from a read error. Through Arm-PCR of CDR3 regions and iRepertoire HTBI primers, TCR beta libraries were built. Original analysis: Identification across samples found approximately 60 TRBV and around 15 TRBJ segments. TCRdb re-analysed the multiplex PCR reads in MiXCR, keeping a single row per CDR3 protein. The V and J calls and clone size come from TCRdb's table, not from the authors' own analysis. The sample shows about 460,000 distinct CDR3 sequences, around 15% of them seen only once. Sample time point: newly diagnosed GD, antithyroid drugs for less than 3 months. RNA from PBMCs was the source of the TCR library. The same sample was also studied in work on T cells in Graves' hyperthyroidism and ophthalmopathy.

Sequenced material: peripheral blood mononuclear cells (PBMCs), taken at new diagnosis, from a patient treated with antithyroid drugs. The receptor's source is a woman aged 45-60 years with Graves disease.

CDR3 in amino acids: CASSLQGNQPQHL. The CDR3 nucleotides read TGTGCCAGCAGCTTACAGGGTAATCAGCCCCAGCATCTT. The genes are TRBV5-8 and TRBJ1-5, with a possible D match to TRBD1 (6 bases). The V end lost 2 bases, the J end lost 4 bases, and 7 bases lay between the germline ends. CDR3 length: 13 amino acids. Germline values: CDR1 SGHTS, CDR2 YDEGEE.